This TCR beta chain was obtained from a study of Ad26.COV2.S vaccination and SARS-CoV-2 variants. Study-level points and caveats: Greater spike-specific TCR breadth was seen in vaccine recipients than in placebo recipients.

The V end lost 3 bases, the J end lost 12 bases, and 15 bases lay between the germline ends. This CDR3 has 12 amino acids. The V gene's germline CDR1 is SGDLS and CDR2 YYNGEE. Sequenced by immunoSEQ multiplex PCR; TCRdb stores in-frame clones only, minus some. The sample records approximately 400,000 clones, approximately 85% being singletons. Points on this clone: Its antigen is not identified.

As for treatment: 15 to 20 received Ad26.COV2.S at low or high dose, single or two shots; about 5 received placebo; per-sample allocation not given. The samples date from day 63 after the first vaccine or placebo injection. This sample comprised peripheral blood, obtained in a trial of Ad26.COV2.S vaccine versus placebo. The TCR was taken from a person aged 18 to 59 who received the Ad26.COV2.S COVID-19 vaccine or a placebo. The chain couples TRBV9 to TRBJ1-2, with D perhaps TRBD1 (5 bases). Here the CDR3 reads CASSAGHTRDTF. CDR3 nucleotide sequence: TGTGCCAGCAGCGCCGGGCACACCAGGGACACCTTC.